Below are 8 T cell receptor beta chains sequenced from a single sample in a study of T cells in Graves' hyperthyroidism and ophthalmopathy. RNA transcripts provided the source from which TCR beta CDR3 regions were amplified. The HTBI set primed first-round TCR CDR3 RT-PCR. One entry per CDR3 protein, called by TCRdb with MiXCR from the multiplex PCR reads. This table holds about 540,000 distinct CDR3 sequences, about 43% found once. The sequencing sample was made of peripheral blood or thyroid tissue (not recorded which). The source is a woman between 18 and 30 years old with Graves' hyperthyroidism.

To note about this clonotype: At one of its ends the junction is not consistent with the germline gene, which may arise from a read error. The V call is TRBV18, the J call TRBJ2-7; 13 positions match TRBD2. Germline V gives CDR1 KGHSH, CDR2 LQKENI. CDR3 size: 17 residues. CDR3 in DNA: TGTGCCAGCCCACCATGGACTAGCGGGAGTTCGGACTACGAGCAGTACTTC. It yields the protein CASPPWTSGSSDYEQYF.

This clonotype came up a few times. This chain joins TRBV20-1 and TRBJ2-1; unclear D gene. V was shortened by 3 bases and J by 7 bases, with 7 bases between the two germline ends. The length of the CDR3 is 11 residues. Germline V gene sequence: CDR1 DFQATT, CDR2 SNEGSKA (reference sequence). The CDR3 protein is CSASRGNEQFF. CDR3 DNA sequence: TGCAGTGCTAGCAGAGGTAATGAGCAGTTCTTC.

This clonotype was recorded at least ten times. The V and J genes are TRBV7-3 and TRBJ2-2; 9 nucleotides line up with TRBD2. Germline V gene lookup returns CDR1 SGHTA and CDR2 FQGTGA. With 7 bases clipped from V and 4 bases from J, the junction kept 13 bases outside the gene matches. This CDR3 is built from 17 residues. CDR3 DNA: TGTGCCAGCACCCAAAGCACGCGGGAGGGCCCCACCGGGGAGCTGTTTTTT. It encodes CASTQSTREGPTGELFF.

Only a few counts were recorded for this clonotype. A much more abundant neighbour one base away suggests this may be a read error. This rearrangement joins TRBV5-1 to TRBJ1-1; D unresolved. The CDR3 is 14 amino acids. CDR1 and CDR2 from the germline V gene are SGHRS and YFSETQ. V was shortened by 0 bases and J by 0 bases, with 6 bases between the two germline ends. The CDR3 loop is CASSLDTMNTEAFF. The CDR3 DNA follows: TGCGCCAGCAGCTTGGACACAATGAACACTGAAGCTTTCTTT.

This clonotype was detected many times. Mismatch with germline at one junction end may stem from a read error. The chain recombines TRBV10-3 with TRBJ2-7; possible D gene TRBD2, 6 bases. Per the germline V gene, CDR1 is ENHRY and CDR2 is SYGVKD. The CDR3 has 12 amino acids. The CDR3 DNA reads TGTGCCACCAGTGAGGGACTCGCCGAGCAGTACTTC. Translation gives CATSEGLAEQYF.

The chain links TRBV7-2 to TRBJ1-2, with D unclear. The CDR3 runs to 13 residues. V lost 8 bases, J lost 5 bases, and 15 bases lay in between. Germline CDR1 and CDR2: SGHTA and FQGNSA. The CDR3 region has the DNA TGTGCCAGCCGAAATACCCCCGGGTATGGCTACACCTTC. Encoded protein: CASRNTPGYGYTF. Based on the CDR3 plus reference TRBV7-2 and TRBJ1-2, the full variable domain is GAGVSQSPSNKVTEKGKDVELRCDPISGHTALYWYRQSLGQGLEFLIYFQGNSAPDKSGLPSDRFSAERTGGSVSTLTIQRTQQEDSAVYLCASRNTPGYGYTFGSGTRLTVV.

The V and J genes are TRBV9 and TRBJ1-2; D is undetermined. The ends were cut back, 4 bases at V and 8 bases at J, with 15 bases in the middle. CDR1 is SGDLS, CDR2 YYNGEE, per germline. This CDR3 has 13 amino acids. The CDR3 here is CASSQDVSGGYTF. CDR3 bases: TGTGCCAGCAGCCAAGATGTTTCGGGAGGCTACACCTTC.

CDR3 sequence: CSRDRRSDGYTF. The CDR3 coding sequence is TGCAGCCGGGACCGCCGCTCGGATGGCTACACCTTC. The chain uses TRBV29-1 and TRBJ1-2, with a tentative D call TRBD1 (5 bases). The CDR3 has 12 amino acids. CDR1 and CDR2 from the germline V gene are SQVTM and ANQGSEA. V was trimmed by 8 bases and J by 6 bases, leaving 16 bases between them.